This T cell receptor beta chain was recovered during a study of control samples from healthy donors and cancer patients. The sample holds a few counts of this clone. Method: immunoSEQ multiplex PCR; TCRdb's copy keeps in-frame clones and lacks some. This sample yields fewer than 200,000 clones, of which around 94% are seen a single time; around 1.5% belongs to the top ten. CDR3 size: 15 residues. Unmatched junction bases numbered 7, after V lost 5 bases and J lost 0 bases. Per the germline V gene, CDR1 is LNHDA and CDR2 is SQIVND (reference sequence). Sequences were obtained from blood. The chain links TRBV19 to TRBJ2-7, with 7 bases aligning to TRBD2. This TCR was recovered from a man aged 30 to 39 in good health. CDR3 amino acids: CASSPWEGSSYEQYF. The CDR3 DNA is TGTGCCAGTAGTCCCTGGGAGGGGAGCTCCTACGAGCAGTACTTC.